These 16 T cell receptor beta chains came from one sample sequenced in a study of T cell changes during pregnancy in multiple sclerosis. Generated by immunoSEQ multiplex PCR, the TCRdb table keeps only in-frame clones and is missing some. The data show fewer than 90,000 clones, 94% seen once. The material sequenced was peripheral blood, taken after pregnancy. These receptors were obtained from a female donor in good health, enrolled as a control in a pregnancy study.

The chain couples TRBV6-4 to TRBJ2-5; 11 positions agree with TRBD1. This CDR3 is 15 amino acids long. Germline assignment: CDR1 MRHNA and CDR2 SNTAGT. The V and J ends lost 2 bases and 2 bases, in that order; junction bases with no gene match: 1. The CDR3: CASSDRDRGQETQYF. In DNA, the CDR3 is TGTGCCAGCAGTGACCGGGACAGGGGGCAAGAGACCCAGTACTTC.

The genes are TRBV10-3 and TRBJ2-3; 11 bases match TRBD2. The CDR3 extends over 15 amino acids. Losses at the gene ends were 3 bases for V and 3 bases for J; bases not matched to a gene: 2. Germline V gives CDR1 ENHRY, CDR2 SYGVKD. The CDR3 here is CAISETSGSTDTQYF. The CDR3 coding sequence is TGTGCCATCAGTGAAACTAGCGGGAGTACAGATACGCAGTATTTT.

CDR3 bases: TGTGCCAGCAGCTTGGGCCTAGCGGGTGTTTACAATGAGCAGTTCTTC. Translated, it gives CASSLGLAGVYNEQFF. The chain employs TRBV5-8 and TRBJ2-1; TRBD2 matches at 8 bases. This CDR3 region has 16 residues. The V gene's germline CDR1 is SGHTS and CDR2 YDEGEE. Trimming removed 0 bases from V and 4 bases from J; junction bases left unmatched: 6.

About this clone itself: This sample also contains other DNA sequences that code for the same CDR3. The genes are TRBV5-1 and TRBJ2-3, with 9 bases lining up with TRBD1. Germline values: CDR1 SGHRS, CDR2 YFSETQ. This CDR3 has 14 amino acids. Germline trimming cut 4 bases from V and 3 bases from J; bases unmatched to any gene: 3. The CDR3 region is CASSPGTGTDTQYF. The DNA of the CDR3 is TGCGCCAGCAGCCCTGGGACAGGGACAGATACGCAGTATTTT.

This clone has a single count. CDR3 DNA sequence: TGTGCCAGCAGGCGTCTTTCCTACGAGCAGTACTTC. Its protein product is CASRRLSYEQYF. The rearrangement uses TRBV2 and TRBJ2-7; no clear D. Germline assignment: CDR1 SNHLY and CDR2 FYNNEI. The CDR3 consists of 12 residues. Trimming took 6 bases from V and 1 from J, leaving 7 bases between them.

CDR3 amino acids: CASSLGLAGGFEQFF. Here the CDR3 DNA reads TGTGCCAGCAGCTTAGGACTAGCGGGAGGTTTTGAGCAGTTCTTC. The chain has TRBV11-2 and TRBJ2-1; 13 nucleotides match TRBD2. The germline gives CDR1 SGHAT, CDR2 FQNNGV. Trimming took 1 base from V and 9 from J; bases not matched to a gene: 3. There are 15 residues in the CDR3. Variable domain in full (rest from reference TRBV11-2 and TRBJ2-1): EAGVAQSPRYKIIEKRQSVAFWCNPISGHATLYWYQQILGQGPKLLIQFQNNGVVDDSQLPKDRFSAERLKGVDSTLKIQPAKLEDSAVYLCASSLGLAGGFEQFFGPGTRLTVL.

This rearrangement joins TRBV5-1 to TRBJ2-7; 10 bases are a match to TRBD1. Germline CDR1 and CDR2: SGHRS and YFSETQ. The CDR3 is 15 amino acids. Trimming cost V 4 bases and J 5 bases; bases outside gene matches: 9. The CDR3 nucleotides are TGCGCCAGCAGCCGTAGGGGACAGGGGTTAGACGAGCAGTACTTC. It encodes CASSRRGQGLDEQYF.

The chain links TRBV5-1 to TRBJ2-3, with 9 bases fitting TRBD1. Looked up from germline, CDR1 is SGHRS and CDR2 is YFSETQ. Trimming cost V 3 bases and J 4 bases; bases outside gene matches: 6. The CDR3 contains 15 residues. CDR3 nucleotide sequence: TGCGCCAGCAGCTCCGGGACAGGGTACGCAGATACGCAGTATTTT. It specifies CASSSGTGYADTQYF.

The CDR3 DNA follows: TGTGCCAGCAGGGAACTAGCGGAATCCTACGAGCAGTACTTC. Translating it yields CASRELAESYEQYF. The genes are TRBV28 and TRBJ2-7, with 8 bases matching TRBD2. The J segment lost 1 base and the V segment lost 6 bases, leaving 5 bases of the junction unmatched. Germline V gene data show CDR1 as MDHEN and CDR2 as SYDVKM. The CDR3 extends over 14 amino acids. Based on the CDR3 plus reference TRBV28 and TRBJ2-7, the full variable domain is DVKVTQSSRYLVKRTGEKVFLECVQDMDHENMFWYRQDPGLGLRLIYFSYDVKMKEKGDIPEGYSVSREKKERFSLILESASTNQTSMYLCASRELAESYEQYFGPGTRLTVT.

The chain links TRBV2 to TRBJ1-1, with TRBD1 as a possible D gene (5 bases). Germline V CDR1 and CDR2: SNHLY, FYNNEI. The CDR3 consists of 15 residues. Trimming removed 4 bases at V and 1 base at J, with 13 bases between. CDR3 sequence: CASSGRKQENTEAFF. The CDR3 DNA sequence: TGTGCCAGCAGTGGTAGGAAACAGGAGAACACTGAAGCTTTCTTT.

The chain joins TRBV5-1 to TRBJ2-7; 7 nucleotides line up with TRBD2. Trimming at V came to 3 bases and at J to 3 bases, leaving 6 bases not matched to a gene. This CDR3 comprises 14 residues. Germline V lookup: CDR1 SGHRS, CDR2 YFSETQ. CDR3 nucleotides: TGCGCCAGCAGCTCTACCGGGACTAACTACGAGCAGTACTTC. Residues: CASSSTGTNYEQYF. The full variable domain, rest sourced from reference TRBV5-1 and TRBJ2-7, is KAGVTQTPRYLIKTRGQQVTLSCSPISGHRSVSWYQQTPGQGLQFLFEYFSETQRNKGNFPGRFSGRQFSNSRSEMNVSTLELGDSALYLCASSSTGTNYEQYFGPGTRLTVT.

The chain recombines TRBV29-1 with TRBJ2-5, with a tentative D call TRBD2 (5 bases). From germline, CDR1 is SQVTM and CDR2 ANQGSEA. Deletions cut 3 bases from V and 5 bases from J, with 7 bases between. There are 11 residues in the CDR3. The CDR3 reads CSVESGETQYF. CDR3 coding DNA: TGCAGCGTTGAGTCGGGGGAGACCCAGTACTTC.

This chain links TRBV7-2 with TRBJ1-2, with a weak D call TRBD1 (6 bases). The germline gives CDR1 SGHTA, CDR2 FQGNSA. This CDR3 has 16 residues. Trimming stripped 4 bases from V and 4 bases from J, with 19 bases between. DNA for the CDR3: TGTGCCAGCAGCTGGCCTCGTGAGGGGGAAACCTATGGCTACACCTTC. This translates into CASSWPREGETYGYTF.

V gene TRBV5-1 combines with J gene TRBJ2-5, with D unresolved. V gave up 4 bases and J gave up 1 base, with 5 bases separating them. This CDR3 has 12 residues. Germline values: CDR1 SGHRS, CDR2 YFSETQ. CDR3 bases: TGCGCCAGCAGCGAGGCCCAAGAGACCCAGTACTTC. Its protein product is CASSEAQETQYF. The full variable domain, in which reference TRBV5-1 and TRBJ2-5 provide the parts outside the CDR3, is KAGVTQTPRYLIKTRGQQVTLSCSPISGHRSVSWYQQTPGQGLQFLFEYFSETQRNKGNFPGRFSGRQFSNSRSEMNVSTLELGDSALYLCASSEAQETQYFGPGTRLLVL.

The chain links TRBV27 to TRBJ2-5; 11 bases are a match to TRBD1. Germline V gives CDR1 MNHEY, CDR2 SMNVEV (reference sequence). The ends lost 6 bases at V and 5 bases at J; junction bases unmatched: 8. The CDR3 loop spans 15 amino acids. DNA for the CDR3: TGTGCCAGCAGGTTAGGACAGGGGGCTTTGGAGACCCAGTACTTC. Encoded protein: CASRLGQGALETQYF.

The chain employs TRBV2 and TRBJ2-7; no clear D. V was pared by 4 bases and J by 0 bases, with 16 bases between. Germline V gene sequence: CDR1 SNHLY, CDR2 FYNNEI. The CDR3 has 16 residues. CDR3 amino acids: CASSGALGQASYEQYF. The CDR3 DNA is TGTGCCAGCAGTGGCGCCCTGGGCCAGGCCTCCTACGAGCAGTACTTC.